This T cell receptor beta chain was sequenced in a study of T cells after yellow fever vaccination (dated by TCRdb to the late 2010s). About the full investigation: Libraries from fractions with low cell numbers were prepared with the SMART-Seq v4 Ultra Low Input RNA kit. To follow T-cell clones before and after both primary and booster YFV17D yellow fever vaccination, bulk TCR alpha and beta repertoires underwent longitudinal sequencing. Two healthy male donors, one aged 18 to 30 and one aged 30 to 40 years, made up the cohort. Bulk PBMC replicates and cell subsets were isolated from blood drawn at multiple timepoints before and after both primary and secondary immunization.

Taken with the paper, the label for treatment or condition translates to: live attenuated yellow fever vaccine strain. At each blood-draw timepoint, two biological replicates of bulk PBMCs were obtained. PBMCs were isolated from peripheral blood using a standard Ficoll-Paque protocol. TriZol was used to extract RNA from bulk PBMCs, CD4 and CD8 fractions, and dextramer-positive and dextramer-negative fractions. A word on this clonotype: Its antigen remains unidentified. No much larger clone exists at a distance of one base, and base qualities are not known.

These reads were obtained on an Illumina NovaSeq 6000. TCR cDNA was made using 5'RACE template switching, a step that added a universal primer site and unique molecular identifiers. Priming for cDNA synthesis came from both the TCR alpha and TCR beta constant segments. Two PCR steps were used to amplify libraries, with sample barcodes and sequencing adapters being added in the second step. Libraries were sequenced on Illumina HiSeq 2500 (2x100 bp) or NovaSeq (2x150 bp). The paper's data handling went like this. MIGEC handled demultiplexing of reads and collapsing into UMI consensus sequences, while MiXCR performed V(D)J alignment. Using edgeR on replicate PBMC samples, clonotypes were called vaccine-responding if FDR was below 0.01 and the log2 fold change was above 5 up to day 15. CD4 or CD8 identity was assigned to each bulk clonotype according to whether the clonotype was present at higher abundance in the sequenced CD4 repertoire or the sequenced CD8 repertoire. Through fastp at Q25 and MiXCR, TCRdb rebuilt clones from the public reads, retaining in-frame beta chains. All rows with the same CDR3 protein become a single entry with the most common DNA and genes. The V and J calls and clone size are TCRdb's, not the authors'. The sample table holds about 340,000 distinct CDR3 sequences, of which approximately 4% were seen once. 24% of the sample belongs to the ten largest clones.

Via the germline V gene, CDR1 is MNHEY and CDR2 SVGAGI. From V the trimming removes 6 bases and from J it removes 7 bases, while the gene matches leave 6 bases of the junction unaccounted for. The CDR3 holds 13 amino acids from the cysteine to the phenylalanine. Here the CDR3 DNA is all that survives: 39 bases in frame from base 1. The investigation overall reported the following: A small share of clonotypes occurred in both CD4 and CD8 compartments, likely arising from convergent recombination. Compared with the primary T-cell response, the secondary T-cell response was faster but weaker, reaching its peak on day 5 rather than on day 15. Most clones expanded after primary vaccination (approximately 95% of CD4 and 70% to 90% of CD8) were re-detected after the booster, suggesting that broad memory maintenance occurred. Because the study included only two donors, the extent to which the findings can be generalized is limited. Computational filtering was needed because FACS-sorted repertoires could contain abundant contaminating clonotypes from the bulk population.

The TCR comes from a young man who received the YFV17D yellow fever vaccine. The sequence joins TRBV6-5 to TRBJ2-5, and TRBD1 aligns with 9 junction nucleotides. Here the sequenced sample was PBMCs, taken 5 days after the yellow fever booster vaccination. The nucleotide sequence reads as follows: TGTGCCAGCAGCACGGACAGGGGAACGACCCAGTACTTC. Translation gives CASSTDRGTTQYF.